This TCR beta chain was profiled in a study of cytomegalovirus exposure and HLA in healthy donors. 13 Jbeta primers and 60 Vbeta primers were used for the PCR. Using immunoSEQ multiplex PCR, the repertoire was profiled, and TCRdb retains in-frame clones only, with some absent. This sample yields more than 140,000 clones, of which roughly 79% are seen a single time; over 0.6% belongs to the top ten. The sample holds a few counts of this clone. The germline CDR1 and CDR2 sequences are MNHEY and SVGAGI. This CDR3 comprises 14 residues. The V and J ends lost 0 bases and 2 bases respectively, with 7 bases between them.

The source of this sequence is a male donor in good health and CMV-seronegative. The rearrangement uses TRBV6-5 and TRBJ1-2; D call uncertain. Sequenced: PBMCs. CDR3 DNA sequence: TGTGCCAGCAGTTACTCGAACAGAAACTATGGCTACACCTTC. Translation: CASSYSNRNYGYTF.